The 20 T cell receptor beta chains below come from one sample, sequenced in a study of regulatory T cells in long-lasting Graves disease. Time point defined: newly diagnosed GD, antithyroid drugs for less than 3 months. From PBMCs, RNA was extracted and then used to make the TCR library. Relying on iRepertoire HTBI primers and Arm-PCR of CDR3 regions, the team built TCR beta libraries. TCRdb passed the multiplex PCR reads through MiXCR, listing each CDR3 protein once. The sample lists 250,000 to 300,000 distinct CDR3 sequences; more than 15% were seen once. This same sample was also taken into another study, of T cells in Graves' hyperthyroidism and ophthalmopathy.

The sequencing used peripheral blood mononuclear cells (PBMCs), collected at new diagnosis, from a patient treated with antithyroid drugs. The receptors were gathered from a woman aged 25 to 39 with Graves disease.

This clonotype was observed at least ten times. The gene calls are TRBV3-1 and TRBJ1-2; D is possibly TRBD1 (6 bases). Looked up from germline, CDR1 is LGHDT and CDR2 is YNNKEL (reference sequence). Trimming took 4 bases from V and 4 from J, leaving 16 bases between them. This CDR3 spans 15 amino acids. The CDR3 DNA reads TGTGCCAGCAGCCCTCCCACAGGGTTCGGCTATGGCTACACCTTC. Protein product: CASSPPTGFGYGYTF.

This clonotype was observed at least ten times. V gene TRBV20-1 combines with J gene TRBJ1-4, with TRBD1 identical over 9 bases. The CDR3 contains 15 residues. The V gene end was trimmed by 6 bases and the J gene end by 8 bases; junction bases not matched to a gene: 13. Germline V CDR1 and CDR2: DFQATT, SNEGSKA (reference sequence). CDR3 DNA sequence: TGCAGTGCCAAGCCTGCACAGGGGGCAAGCGAAAAACTGTTTTTT. This gives the protein CSAKPAQGASEKLFF.

In this sample, this clonotype turned up many times. This rearrangement joins TRBV5-1 to TRBJ1-2, with D maybe TRBD1 (5 bases). The CDR3 loop spans 11 amino acids. V lost 7 bases, J lost 8 bases, and 12 bases lay in between. Germline V gene lookup returns CDR1 SGHRS and CDR2 YFSETQ. As DNA, the CDR3 is TGCGCCAGCCGGGAGGGGTACGGCTACACCTTC. The encoded protein is CASREGYGYTF.

The chain uses TRBV28 and TRBJ2-5; D unresolved. The length of the CDR3 is 14 residues. Germline V gene data show CDR1 as MDHEN and CDR2 as SYDVKM. The V end lost 3 bases, the J end lost 3 bases, and 11 bases lay between the germline ends. In nucleotides, the CDR3 is TGTGCCAGCAGTTTGAGGAGACCCGAAGAGACCCAGTACTTC. Protein sequence: CASSLRRPEETQYF.

The chain joins TRBV29-1 to TRBJ2-5; the match to TRBD2 covers 10 bases. The CDR3 length is 14 residues. The germline V gene has CDR1 SQVTM and CDR2 ANQGSEA. The J segment lost 3 bases and the V segment lost 4 bases, leaving 5 bases of the junction unmatched. CDR3 nucleotides: TGCAGCGTTGCGGGACTAGCGAAAAAAGAGACCCAGTACTTC. Its translation is CSVAGLAKKETQYF.

About this clonotype: This is likely an artifact of a read error, given a far larger clone one base away. The chain has TRBV10-3 and TRBJ1-2, with D possibly TRBD1 on 5 matching bases. This CDR3 contains 13 residues. Looked up from germline, CDR1 is ENHRY and CDR2 is SYGVKD. The V end was cut by 3 bases, the J end by 6 bases, with 11 bases between. The CDR3: CAISEGPGHGYTF. The CDR3 coding sequence is TGTGCCATCAGTGAAGGACCAGGGCATGGCTACACCTTC.

This clonotype was found a few times. CDR3: CSARDFGGESYEQYF. CDR3 DNA: TGCAGTGCTAGAGATTTCGGGGGGGAATCCTACGAGCAGTACTTC. This chain uses TRBV20-1 with TRBJ2-7, with 8 bases matching TRBD2. The CDR3 has 15 amino acids. Germline values: CDR1 DFQATT, CDR2 SNEGSKA (reference sequence). V shed 0 bases and J 1 base; nucleotides not matched to a gene: 5.

This clonotype was counted many times. The V call is TRBV12-3 or TRBV12-4, the J call TRBJ2-7; D not certain. Trimming cost V 1 base and J 2 bases, with 12 bases left between them. The CDR3 spans 15 residues. The DNA for the CDR3 is TGTGCCAGCAGTTTAGGTAGAGGCCTCCCCTACGAGCAGTACTTC. Protein product: CASSLGRGLPYEQYF.

This clonotype was recorded many times. The chain is built from TRBV2 and TRBJ2-1, with TRBD2 as a possible D gene (5 bases). Germline CDR1 SNHLY, CDR2 FYNNEI. The V gene lost 7 bases and the J gene lost 7 bases, with 11 bases spanning the gap. The CDR3 spans 12 residues. The CDR3 bases are TGTGCCAGCATCAGAACGGGAAATGAGCAGTTCTTC. This translates into CASIRTGNEQFF.

The chain has TRBV18 and TRBJ1-1, with 10 bases fitting TRBD1. The CDR3 length is 13 residues. V lost 3 bases, J lost 8 bases, and 3 bases stayed unmatched. Germline values: CDR1 KGHSH, CDR2 LQKENI. The CDR3 DNA reads as TGTGCCAGCTCACCCGGGACAGGGGCCGAAGCTTTCTTT. Translating gives CASSPGTGAEAFF. Filled out from reference TRBV18 and TRBJ1-1, the complete variable domain reads NAGVMQNPRHLVRRRGQEARLRCSPMKGHSHVYWYRQLPEEGLKFMVYLQKENIIDESGMPKERFSAEFPKEGPSILRIQQVVRGDSAAYFCASSPGTGAEAFFGQGTRLTVV.

This clonotype was picked up many times. This chain joins TRBV6-9 and TRBJ1-6, with 9 bases that match TRBD1. The CDR3 is 16 amino acids. Per the germline V gene, CDR1 is MNHGY and CDR2 is SVAAGI. V gave up 3 bases and J gave up 7 bases; unmatched junction bases: 7. The CDR3 DNA follows: TGTGCCAGCAGTTACCGTCGGACAGGGGACAATTCACCCCTCCACTTT. It yields the protein CASSYRRTGDNSPLHF.

The table lists this clonotype with many counts. The chain combines TRBV20-1 with TRBJ1-1; TRBD1 matches 8 bases. The CDR3 is 17 residues long. From germline, CDR1 is DFQATT and CDR2 SNEGSKA (reference sequence). J was trimmed by 0 bases and V by 3 bases; bases with no gene match: 12. CDR3 sequence: CSASRRDRRVLNTEAFF. The CDR3 DNA follows: TGCAGTGCTAGTAGAAGGGACAGGAGGGTTCTGAACACTGAAGCTTTCTTT.

This rearrangement joins TRBV19 to TRBJ1-2; tentative D call: TRBD1 (6 bases). This CDR3 has 13 amino acids. Trimming cost V 3 bases and J 3 bases, with 8 bases left between them. Germline-derived CDR1 and CDR2 are LNHDA and SQIVND (reference sequence). The CDR3 DNA sequence: TGTGCCAGTAGTATCAAGGGGGACTATGGCTACACCTTC. Amino acids: CASSIKGDYGYTF.

This sequence joins TRBV6-2 or TRBV6-3 and TRBJ2-1, with no clear D. CDR1 is MNHEY, CDR2 SVGEGT, per germline. CDR3 length: 17 amino acids. V was trimmed by 0 bases and J by 0 bases, leaving 12 bases between them. As DNA, the CDR3 is TGTGCCAGCAGTTACTCCGTGGTGGGTCTCTCCTACAATGAGCAGTTCTTC. Translating it yields CASSYSVVGLSYNEQFF.

This clonotype was seen many times. The CDR3 loop reads CASSNSGTARVYTF. CDR3 in DNA: TGTGCCAGCAGCAATTCCGGGACCGCTAGGGTCTACACCTTC. V gene TRBV7-9 combines with J gene TRBJ1-2; weak D call: TRBD1 (5 bases). The CDR3 runs 14 residues. V was shortened by 5 bases and J by 10 bases, with 20 bases between the two germline ends. Germline V CDR1 and CDR2: SEHNR, FQNEAQ (reference sequence).

In its sample, this clonotype was seen many times. The chain recombines TRBV2 with TRBJ2-3; 7 bases agree with TRBD2. CDR1 and CDR2 from the germline V gene are SNHLY and FYNNEI. J lost 11 bases, V lost 5 bases, and 7 bases had no gene match. This CDR3 is 12 amino acids long. CDR3 in amino acids: CASSPTSVGQYF. CDR3 nucleotide sequence: TGTGCCAGCAGTCCAACTAGCGTAGGGCAGTATTTT.

There are many counts of this clonotype. The rearrangement links TRBV9 to TRBJ1-5; D gene ambiguous. CDR1 is SGDLS, CDR2 YYNGEE, per germline. Trimming left V 1 base short and J 3 bases short, with 11 bases between. The CDR3 is 15 amino acids. This CDR3 is CASSVSWQDNQPQHF. The CDR3 DNA is TGTGCCAGCAGCGTATCTTGGCAGGACAATCAGCCCCAGCATTTT.

Turning to this clonotype: Its ends do not fully match the called genes, so a read error is possible. The gene calls are TRBV12-3 or TRBV12-4 and TRBJ1-5, with D hard to call. CDR3 size: 15 residues. CDR3 loop: CANSFGLYSNQPQHF. The CDR3 DNA reads as TGTGCCAACAGTTTCGGACTCTATAGCAATCAGCCCCAGCATTTT.

This clonotype was counted at least ten times. The chain couples TRBV12-5 to TRBJ1-6; a weak D match, TRBD1 (5 bases). This CDR3 comprises 18 residues. V was pared by 7 bases and J by 7 bases, with 26 bases between. Germline V gene data show CDR1 as LGHNT and CDR2 as FRNRAP. CDR3 loop: CASAPRGRDGRLNSPLHF. The CDR3 nucleotides read TGTGCTAGTGCACCTCGAGGACGGGACGGGAGGCTCAATTCACCCCTCCACTTT.

This clonotype has a count of ten or more. J is TRBJ2-7 and V is TRBV10-1; 8 nucleotides line up with TRBD1. The J segment lost 5 bases and the V segment lost 10 bases, leaving 4 bases of the junction unmatched. The germline CDR1 and CDR2 sequences are WNHNN and SYGVQD (reference sequence). The CDR3 spans 11 residues. CDR3 loop: CAMLTGDEQYF. The CDR3 nucleotides read TGCGCCATGCTGACAGGGGACGAGCAGTACTTC.